This T cell receptor beta chain is from a study of blood T cell repertoires in COVID-19. Study background: T cells, B-cell-depleted T cells, or PBMCs provided the cDNA or gDNA that served as material.

Only in-frame clones appear in the TCRdb table, and some are missing; sequencing was by immunoSEQ multiplex PCR. Of about 320,000 clones listed, 75% to 90% are singletons. The age range of participants was about 18 to 95 years, with residence in approximately 25 US areas. Each participant's cohort was designated according to participant-reported clinical history. Exposed study participants had met a COVID-19 case within 2 weeks before entry. The V and J ends lost 1 base and 1 base respectively, with 10 bases between them. The CDR3 is 16 amino acids. CDR1 and CDR2 (germline): WSHSY, SAAADI. The chain recombines TRBV10-2 with TRBJ2-2; possibly TRBD2 for D (6 bases). The receptor comes from a woman in her 30s who had been exposed to COVID-19. The sequenced sample was PBMCs or T cells enriched from blood (not recorded which). The CDR3 coding sequence is TGCGCCAGCAGTGAGTACGGGACTCAGAACACCGGGGAGCTGTTTTTT. It translates to CASSEYGTQNTGELFF.